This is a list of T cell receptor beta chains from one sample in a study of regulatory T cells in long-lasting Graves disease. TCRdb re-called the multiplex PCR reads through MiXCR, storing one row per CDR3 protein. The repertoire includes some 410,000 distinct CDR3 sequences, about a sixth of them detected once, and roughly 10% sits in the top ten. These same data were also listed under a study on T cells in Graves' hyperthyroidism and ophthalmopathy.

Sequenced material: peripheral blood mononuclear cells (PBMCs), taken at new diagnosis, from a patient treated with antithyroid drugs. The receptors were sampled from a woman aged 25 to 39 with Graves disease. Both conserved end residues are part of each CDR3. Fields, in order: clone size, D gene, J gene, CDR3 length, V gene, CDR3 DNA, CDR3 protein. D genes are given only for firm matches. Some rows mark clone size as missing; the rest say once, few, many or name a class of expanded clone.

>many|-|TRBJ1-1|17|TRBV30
TGTGCCTGGAGTTTTTACCAACCCTACAGGGCGTGGACTGAAGCTTTCTTT
CAWSFYQPYRAWTEAFF
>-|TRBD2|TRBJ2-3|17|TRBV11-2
TGTGCCAGCAGCTTATCCGGGACTAGCGGGAGGTTGGATACGCAGTATTTT
CASSLSGTSGRLDTQYF
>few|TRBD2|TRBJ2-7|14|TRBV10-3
TGTGCCATCAGTAAAGGGACTAGGGTCTACGAGCAGTACTTC
CAISKGTRVYEQYF
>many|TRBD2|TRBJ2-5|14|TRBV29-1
TGCAGCGTTCAAAAGTCTAGCGGGAGAGAGACCCAGTACTTC
CSVQKSSGRETQYF
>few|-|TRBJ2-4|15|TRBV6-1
TGTGCCAGCAGATCCCTAGGCGGAAGAGAAAACATTCAGTACTTC
CASRSLGGRENIQYF
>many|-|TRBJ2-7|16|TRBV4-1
TGCGCCAGCAGCCAATTGGATGCCAGGGAATCCTACGAGCAGTACTTC
CASSQLDARESYEQYF
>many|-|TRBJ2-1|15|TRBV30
TGTGCCTGGGACTTACTCGGGACGGAATACAATGAGCAGTTCTTC
CAWDLLGTEYNEQFF
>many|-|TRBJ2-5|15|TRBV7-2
TGTGCCAGCAGCCCCAATGAGGGGGGGGGTGAGACCCAGTACTTC
CASSPNEGGGETQYF
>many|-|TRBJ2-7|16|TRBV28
TGTGCCAGCAGTTTATCTTCGGGAAGGCCACCCTACGAGCAGTACTTC
CASSLSSGRPPYEQYF
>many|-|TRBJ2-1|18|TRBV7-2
TGTGCCAGCAGCTTAGTCTCTGGAGTAGGGTCCCCCTACAATGAGCAGTTCTTC
CASSLVSGVGSPYNEQFF
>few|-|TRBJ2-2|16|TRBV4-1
TGCGCCAGCAGCCAAGAGTTTATAGATTACGCCGGGGAGCTGTTTTTT
CASSQEFIDYAGELFF
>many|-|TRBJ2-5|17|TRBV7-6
TGTGCCAGCAGCCGAGGGGGCATAGCGGACTTACAAGAGACCCAGTACTTC
CASSRGGIADLQETQYF
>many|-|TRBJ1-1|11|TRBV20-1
TGCAGTGCTACTGGACAGACCGAAGCTTTCTTT
CSATGQTEAFF
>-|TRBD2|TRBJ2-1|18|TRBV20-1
TGCAGTGCTAGGAGAGGACTAGCGGGCCTGAGCTCCTACAATGAGCAGTTCTTC
CSARRGLAGLSSYNEQFF
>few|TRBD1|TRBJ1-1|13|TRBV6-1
TGTGCCAGCAGGAGGGGGCTTTACACTGAAGCTTTCTTT
CASRRGLYTEAFF
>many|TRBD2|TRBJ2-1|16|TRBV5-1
TGCGCCAGCAGCTTGGGCGCGGGAGCGGCCTACAATGAGCAGTTCTTC
CASSLGAGAAYNEQFF
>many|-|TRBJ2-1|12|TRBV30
TGTGCCTGGAGTGTACAGGGTCTATGGGTGTTCTTC
CAWSVQGLWVFF
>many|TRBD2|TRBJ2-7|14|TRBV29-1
TGCAGCGTTGAAAGGCTAGCGGGAGATGACGAGCAGTACTTC
CSVERLAGDDEQYF
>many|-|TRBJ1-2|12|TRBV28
TGTGCCAGCAGTGTGGGGGGGGACGGCTACACCTTC
CASSVGGDGYTF
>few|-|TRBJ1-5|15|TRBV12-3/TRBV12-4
TGTGCCAGCAGTTTTGGCAGGGGTAGCAATCAGCCCCAGCATTTT
CASSFGRGSNQPQHF
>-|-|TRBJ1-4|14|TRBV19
TGTGCCAGTAGTATTTCCCAGGGATCCGAAAAACTGTTTTTT
CASSISQGSEKLFF
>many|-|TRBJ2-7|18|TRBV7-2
TGTGCCAGCAGCTTAGAGGACCTACTAGCACGAAGGTCCTACGAGCAGTACTTC
CASSLEDLLARRSYEQYF
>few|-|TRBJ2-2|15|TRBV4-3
TGCGCCAGCAGCCACGCGACGGGGCTAGCCGGGGAGCTGTTTTTT
CASSHATGLAGELFF
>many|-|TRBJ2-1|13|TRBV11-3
TGTGCCAGCAGTCTGAATCGAGACAATGAGCAGTTCTTC
CASSLNRDNEQFF
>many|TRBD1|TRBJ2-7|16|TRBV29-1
TGCAGCGTTCTGACCTTGGACAGGGTGATCCCCTACGAGCAGTACTTC
CSVLTLDRVIPYEQYF
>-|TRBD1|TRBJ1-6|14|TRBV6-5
TGTGCCAGCAGTTACGACAGGGGGCATTCACCCCTCCACTTT
CASSYDRGHSPLHF
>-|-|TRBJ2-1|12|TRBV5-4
TGTGCCAGCAGCTGGACAGCAAATGAGCAGTTCTTC
CASSWTANEQFF
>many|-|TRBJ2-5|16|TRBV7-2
TGTGCCAGCAGCAACTATAGCTGGTATAACCAAGAGACCCAGTACTTC
CASSNYSWYNQETQYF
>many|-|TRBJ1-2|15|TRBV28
TGTGCCAGTAACCGGGCTCCCGCCTCCAACTATGGCTACACCTTC
CASNRAPASNYGYTF
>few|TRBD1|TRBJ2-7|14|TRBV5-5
TGTGCCAGCAGCTTGGTCAGGGGGCCCTACGAGCAGTACTTC
CASSLVRGPYEQYF
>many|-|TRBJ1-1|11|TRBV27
TGTGCCAGCAGCTTTGGCACTGAAGCTTTCTTT
CASSFGTEAFF